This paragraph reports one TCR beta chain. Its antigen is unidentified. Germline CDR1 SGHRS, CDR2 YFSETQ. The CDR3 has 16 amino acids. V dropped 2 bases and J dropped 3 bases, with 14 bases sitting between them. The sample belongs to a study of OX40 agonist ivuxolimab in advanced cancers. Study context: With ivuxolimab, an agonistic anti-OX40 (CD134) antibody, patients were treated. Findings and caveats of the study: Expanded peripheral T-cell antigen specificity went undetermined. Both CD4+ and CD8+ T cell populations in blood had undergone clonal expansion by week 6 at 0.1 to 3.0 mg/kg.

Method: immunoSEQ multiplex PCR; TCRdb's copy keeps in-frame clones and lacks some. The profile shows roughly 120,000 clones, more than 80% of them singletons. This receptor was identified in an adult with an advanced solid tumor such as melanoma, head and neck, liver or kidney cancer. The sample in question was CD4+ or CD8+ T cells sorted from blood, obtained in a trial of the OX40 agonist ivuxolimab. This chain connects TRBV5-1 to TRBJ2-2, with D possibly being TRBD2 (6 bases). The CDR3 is CASSFGAGRYTGELFF. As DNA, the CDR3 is TGCGCCAGCAGCTTCGGTGCGGGGAGGTACACCGGGGAGCTGTTTTTT.